A single sample is the source of the 29 T cell receptor beta chains below, sequenced in a study of vaccination effects on CD4 cells after COVID-19. Only in-frame clones appear in the TCRdb table, and some are missing; sequencing was by immunoSEQ multiplex PCR. The repertoire holds 73,000 or so clones, with around 79% as singletons. These TCRs' antigens remain unknown. Expansion of antigen-specific CD4+ T cells with viral peptide pools was carried out by the ViraFEST assay before sequencing. The authors isolated CD4+ T cells after around 10 days of culture. Nucleocapsid antibody tests were negative, and the vaccine recipients had no prior SARS-CoV-2 infection. Source: CD4+ T cells from PBMCs cultured with SARS-CoV-2 spike peptides, taken before COVID-19 vaccination. The origin of the receptors is a human donor who received a COVID-19 vaccine.

The V and J genes are TRBV27 and TRBJ2-5, with TRBD2 identical over 7 bases. The germline V gene encodes CDR1 MNHEY and CDR2 SMNVEV (reference sequence). V gave up 6 bases and J gave up 4 bases; unmatched junction bases: 11. The CDR3 is made up of 15 amino acids. The CDR3 DNA is TGTGCCAGCAGACGGATTACTAGCGAGGTAGAGACCCAGTACTTC. It specifies CASRRITSEVETQYF.

The chain joins TRBV5-1 to TRBJ2-7; 12 nucleotides align to TRBD2. The CDR3 runs to 17 residues. CDR1 and CDR2 (germline): SGHRS, YFSETQ. The J segment lost 3 bases and the V segment lost 0 bases, leaving 7 bases of the junction unmatched. The CDR3 sequence is CASSLGLAGAGSYEQYV. The CDR3 DNA follows: TGCGCCAGCAGCTTGGGACTAGCGGGGGCCGGAAGCTACGAGCAGTACGTC.

This clone has a single count. The chain recombines TRBV7-2 with TRBJ1-4; 7 bases map to TRBD1. The CDR3 has 15 residues. The germline V gene encodes CDR1 SGHTA and CDR2 FQGNSA. The V segment lost 2 bases and the J segment 4 bases; nucleotides outside the gene matches: 4. CDR3: CASSLNRGINEKLFF. In nucleotides, the CDR3 is TGTGCCAGCAGCTTAAACAGGGGAATTAATGAAAAACTGTTTTTT.

This chain links TRBV7-2 with TRBJ2-3; TRBD2 matches 8 bases. Trimming took 5 bases from V and 3 from J; bases not matched to a gene: 13. The CDR3 spans 17 residues. The germline gives CDR1 SGHTA, CDR2 FQGNSA. In DNA form, the CDR3 reads TGTGCCAGCAGCCCACAGCGGCCAGCGGGGGAAACAGATACGCAGTATTTT. It encodes CASSPQRPAGETDTQYF. The full variable domain, rest sourced from reference TRBV7-2 and TRBJ2-3, is GAGVSQSPSNKVTEKGKDVELRCDPISGHTALYWYRQSLGQGLEFLIYFQGNSAPDKSGLPSDRFSAERTGGSVSTLTIQRTQQEDSAVYLCASSPQRPAGETDTQYFGPGTRLTVL.

V is TRBV10-2 and J is TRBJ2-3; TRBD2 aligns across 9 bases. Germline CDR1 and CDR2: WSHSY and SAAADI. With V trimmed by 6 bases and J by 5 bases, 6 bases remained unmatched. The CDR3 totals 14 residues. The CDR3 protein is CASRASGEGDTQYF. The CDR3 DNA reads as TGCGCCAGCAGGGCTAGCGGGGAGGGAGATACGCAGTATTTT.

The V call is TRBV28, the J call TRBJ1-4, with D unresolved. The CDR3 is 16 amino acids. The V gene lost 5 bases and the J gene lost 4 bases, with 17 bases spanning the gap. Germline CDR1 and CDR2: MDHEN and SYDVKM. CDR3 in DNA: TGTGCCAGCAGTCCCCGTCCGGCCGTAGGTAATGAAAAACTGTTTTTT. It yields the protein CASSPRPAVGNEKLFF.

The J gene is TRBJ2-7, the V gene TRBV5-8, with 7 bases that match TRBD2. This CDR3 has 14 amino acids. The V gene's germline CDR1 is SGHTS and CDR2 YDEGEE. J was trimmed by 2 bases and V by 4 bases; bases with no gene match: 6. The CDR3 region is CASSKSGTTYEQYV. CDR3 coding DNA: TGTGCCAGCAGCAAATCCGGGACTACCTACGAGCAGTACGTC.

The chain joins TRBV5-6 to TRBJ2-4, with 8 bases identical to TRBD1. Germline V CDR1 and CDR2: SGHDT, YYEEEE. With 3 bases clipped from V and 8 bases from J, the junction kept 10 bases outside the gene matches. The CDR3 covers 15 residues. The CDR3 DNA follows: TGTGCCAGCAGCTCCGGACAGGGTCGGATTGACATTCAGTACTTC. This sequence encodes CASSSGQGRIDIQYF.

The chain recombines TRBV4-1 with TRBJ2-4; 9 bases are a match to TRBD2. Germline V gene lookup returns CDR1 MGHRA and CDR2 YSYEKL. The CDR3 is made up of 20 amino acids. J lost 9 bases, V lost 0 bases, and 21 bases had no gene match. CDR3 in amino acids: CASSQDPRGGAYSIMSIQYF. In DNA, the CDR3 is TGCGCCAGCAGCCAAGATCCCCGCGGGGGGGCCTATTCTATAATGAGCATTCAGTACTTC.

This rearrangement joins TRBV5-4 to TRBJ2-1, with 9 bases identical to TRBD1. Germline lookup yields CDR1 SGHNT and CDR2 YYREEE (reference sequence). Losses at the gene ends were 4 bases for V and 5 bases for J; bases not matched to a gene: 10. The CDR3 consists of 16 residues. CDR3 DNA: TGTGCCAGCAGCGGCTCACAGGGGGCTGGGAACAATGAGCAGTTCTTC. It translates to CASSGSQGAGNNEQFF.

The chain employs TRBV5-1 and TRBJ1-6; D unresolved. Germline V gene lookup returns CDR1 SGHRS and CDR2 YFSETQ. Trimming pared 2 bases from V and 3 bases from J, leaving 12 bases between. The CDR3 contains 16 residues. The CDR3 DNA reads TGCGCCAGCAGCTTCTCCCCGGGCTTCTATAATTCACCCCTCCACTTT. Amino acids: CASSFSPGFYNSPLHF. The whole variable domain, filled in from reference TRBV5-1 and TRBJ1-6, reads KAGVTQTPRYLIKTRGQQVTLSCSPISGHRSVSWYQQTPGQGLQFLFEYFSETQRNKGNFPGRFSGRQFSNSRSEMNVSTLELGDSALYLCASSFSPGFYNSPLHFGNGTRLTVT.

The V gene is TRBV28, the J gene TRBJ1-2; D is possibly TRBD1 (5 bases). The CDR3 spans 14 residues. V was pared by 3 bases and J by 5 bases, with 13 bases between. Germline V gene data show CDR1 as MDHEN and CDR2 as SYDVKM. CDR3 in amino acids: CASSFMGREYGYTF. In nucleotides, the CDR3 is TGTGCCAGCAGTTTTATGGGCAGGGAGTATGGCTACACCTTC.

V and J are TRBV7-9 and TRBJ1-2; TRBD1 agrees at 7 bases. With 5 bases clipped from V and 6 bases from J, the junction kept 9 bases outside the gene matches. Germline loops: CDR1 SEHNR, CDR2 FQNEAQ (reference sequence). CDR3 length: 14 amino acids. The CDR3 spells CASSPMQGGDGYTF. DNA of the CDR3: TGTGCCAGCAGCCCGATGCAGGGGGGTGATGGCTACACCTTC. The full variable domain, in which reference TRBV7-9 and TRBJ1-2 provide the parts outside the CDR3, is DTGVSQNPRHKITKRGQNVTFRCDPISEHNRLYWYRQTLGQGPEFLTYFQNEAQLEKSRLLSDRFSAERPKGSFSTLEIQRTEQGDSAMYLCASSPMQGGDGYTFGSGTRLTVV.

The chain is built from TRBV19 and TRBJ2-5, with D perhaps TRBD2 (6 bases). V was clipped by 4 bases and J by 3 bases, with 15 bases between them. CDR3 length equals 15 residues. The germline V gene encodes CDR1 LNHDA and CDR2 SQIVND (reference sequence). The CDR3 protein is CASSNQGGVEETQYF. CDR3 coding DNA: TGTGCCAGTAGTAATCAGGGCGGGGTTGAAGAGACCCAGTACTTC.

This chain joins TRBV18 and TRBJ1-4, with 9 positions matching TRBD1. Germline trimming cut 2 bases from V and 8 bases from J; bases unmatched to any gene: 9. CDR1 and CDR2 (germline): KGHSH, LQKENI. The CDR3 contains 16 residues. The CDR3 nucleotides read TGTGCCAGCTCACCATCAATACAGGGGGCTGGAGAAAAACTGTTTTTT. This encodes CASSPSIQGAGEKLFF. Drawing the rest from reference TRBV18 and TRBJ1-4, the complete variable domain is NAGVMQNPRHLVRRRGQEARLRCSPMKGHSHVYWYRQLPEEGLKFMVYLQKENIIDESGMPKERFSAEFPKEGPSILRIQQVVRGDSAAYFCASSPSIQGAGEKLFFGSGTQLSVL.

This chain links TRBV4-1 with TRBJ2-3, with TRBD2 matching 15 bases. Germline V gives CDR1 MGHRA, CDR2 YSYEKL. V was clipped by 0 bases and J by 3 bases; unmatched bases: 4. The CDR3 length is 18 residues. CDR3 residues: CASSQDSGLAGGTDTQYF. In DNA form, the CDR3 reads TGCGCCAGCAGCCAAGATAGCGGACTAGCGGGGGGGACAGATACGCAGTATTTT.

The chain joins TRBV3-1 (or the pseudogene TRBV3-2) to TRBJ2-5; D gene ambiguous. The CDR3 has 14 amino acids. With 0 bases removed from V and 4 bases from J, the gap between germline ends came to 9 bases. Germline CDR1 is LGHDT and CDR2 is YNNKEL (reference sequence). CDR3 loop: CASSQDRRLETQYF. The DNA of the CDR3 is TGTGCCAGCAGCCAAGATAGGAGATTAGAGACCCAGTACTTC.

The chain couples TRBV5-1 to TRBJ1-2, with 7 bases fitting TRBD1. The germline V gene has CDR1 SGHRS and CDR2 YFSETQ. The CDR3 has 15 residues. The junction had 9 bases not matched to a gene; V was cut back by 2 bases and J by 5 bases. Here the CDR3 DNA reads TGCGCCAGCAGCTTCTCTCCGGGACAGACTTATGGCTACACCTTC. It encodes CASSFSPGQTYGYTF.

This clone was found once. The chain has TRBV24-1 and TRBJ2-5; 10 nucleotides match TRBD1. The CDR3 loop spans 15 amino acids. Trimming removed 5 bases from V and 5 bases from J; junction bases left unmatched: 7. The germline V gene encodes CDR1 KGHDR and CDR2 SFDVKD. CDR3 protein: CATSASGTGVETQYF. The CDR3 DNA is TGTGCCACCAGTGCCTCCGGGACAGGGGTCGAGACCCAGTACTTC.

The chain uses TRBV18 and TRBJ2-3; D is ambiguous. Germline V lookup: CDR1 KGHSH, CDR2 LQKENI. The CDR3 has 12 amino acids. With 7 bases removed from V and 1 base from J, the gap between germline ends came to 6 bases. CDR3 amino acids: CASYTGTDTQYF. The CDR3 DNA reads as TGTGCCAGCTACACAGGCACAGATACGCAGTATTTT.

In this sample, this clone turned up a few times. The V and J genes are TRBV24-1 and TRBJ2-5; a weak D match, TRBD2 (5 bases). Trimming removed 5 bases at V and 2 bases at J, with 8 bases between. Per the germline V gene, CDR1 is KGHDR and CDR2 is SFDVKD. The CDR3 is 13 amino acids. The CDR3 protein is CATSVRTQETQYF. The DNA of the CDR3 is TGTGCCACCAGTGTTCGGACTCAAGAGACCCAGTACTTC.

This rearrangement joins TRBV4-1 to TRBJ1-3, with 9 positions matching TRBD1. This CDR3 comprises 15 residues. CDR1 and CDR2 (germline): MGHRA, YSYEKL. V shed 4 bases, J shed 7 bases, and the junction held 8 bases outside the gene matches. This CDR3 is CASSPEGQGINTIYF. The DNA for the CDR3 is TGCGCCAGCAGCCCGGAGGGACAGGGCATTAACACCATATATTTT.

The V and J genes are TRBV12-3 or TRBV12-4 and TRBJ1-6; 10 nucleotides agree with TRBD1. Unmatched junction bases numbered 3, after V lost 6 bases and J lost 10 bases. This CDR3 region has 13 residues. CDR3 loop: CASRDRGGSPLHF. Here the CDR3 DNA reads TGTGCCAGCAGGGACAGGGGGGGATCACCCCTCCACTTT.

This clone was found once. The V call is TRBV15, the J call TRBJ1-1; a possible D gene is TRBD1 (5 bases). V lost 0 bases and J lost 11, with 13 bases in between. CDR1 LNHNV and CDR2 YYDKDF come from the germline V gene (reference sequence). The CDR3 consists of 13 residues. The CDR3: CATSRDQWGRAFF. CDR3 DNA sequence: TGTGCCACCAGCAGAGATCAGTGGGGGAGGGCTTTCTTT.

The chain combines TRBV5-8 with TRBJ2-2, with no clear D. The V end was cut by 2 bases, the J end by 2 bases, with 10 bases between. Germline V CDR1 and CDR2: SGHTS, YDEGEE. The CDR3 totals 15 residues. CDR3 in amino acids: CASSFGSFNTGELFF. The CDR3, as DNA: TGTGCCAGCAGCTTTGGCAGCTTTAACACCGGGGAGCTGTTTTTT. The whole variable domain, filled in from reference TRBV5-8 and TRBJ2-2, reads EAGVTQSPTHLIKTRGQQATLRCSPISGHTSVYWYQQALGLGLQFLLWYDEGEERNRGNFPPRFSGRQFPNYSSELNVNALELEDSALYLCASSFGSFNTGELFFGEGSRLTVL.

The J gene is TRBJ1-2, the V gene TRBV4-2; D call uncertain. The CDR3 has 12 residues. With 0 bases removed from V and 8 bases from J, the gap between germline ends came to 7 bases. Germline values: CDR1 LGHNA, CDR2 YNFKEQ. CDR3 loop: CASSQDFLGYTF. For the CDR3, the DNA is TGTGCCAGCAGCCAAGATTTCCTAGGCTACACCTTC.

The chain is built from TRBV4-2 and TRBJ2-2; D might be TRBD1 (10 bases). Trimming stripped 0 bases from V and 0 bases from J, with 26 bases between. In germline, CDR1 is LGHNA, CDR2 YNFKEQ. CDR3 size: 22 residues. CDR3 region: CASSQEDRGRVAGASNTGELFF. CDR3 in DNA: TGTGCCAGCAGCCAAGAGGACAGGGGGAGAGTAGCGGGGGCCTCGAACACCGGGGAGCTGTTTTTT.

This clone was observed once. V is TRBV20-1 and J is TRBJ2-1; unclear D gene. The CDR3 has 10 amino acids. Looked up from germline, CDR1 is DFQATT and CDR2 is SNEGSKA (reference sequence). V shed 6 bases and J shed 6 bases, with 6 bases lying between them. CDR3 amino acids: CSARFNEQFF. The DNA of the CDR3 is TGCAGTGCCAGATTCAATGAGCAGTTCTTC.

The chain uses TRBV3-1 (or the pseudogene TRBV3-2) and TRBJ1-4; weak D call: TRBD1 (5 bases). The CDR3 runs to 14 residues. Germline CDR1 and CDR2: LGHDT and YNNKEL (reference sequence). V lost 0 bases to trimming and J lost 10 bases, with 12 bases between them. The CDR3: CASSQDVAQGKLFF. In DNA, the CDR3 is TGTGCCAGCAGCCAAGACGTGGCTCAGGGAAAACTGTTTTTT.